This entry is about one T cell receptor beta chain. As originally analysed: Amplification of reference gene primers was used by the study to estimate nucleated cell counts. Generated by immunoSEQ multiplex PCR, the TCRdb table keeps only in-frame clones and is missing some. V, J and clone size are taken as reported in that table, and D and trimming were inferred from the DNA itself. The sample holds fewer than 350,000 clones, about 86% seen once. These data are taken from a study of blood T cell repertoires in COVID-19. Study as a whole: Acute and convalescent COVID-19 samples came from the United States, Italy and Spain. PBMCs, B-cell-depleted T cells, or T cells were the source of the cDNA or gDNA that made up the material.

This CDR3 has 13 amino acids. With 9 bases clipped from V and 3 bases from J, the junction kept 5 bases outside the gene matches. CDR1 MDHEN and CDR2 SYDVKM come from the germline V gene. The chain uses TRBV28 and TRBJ2-3, with TRBD2 matching 8 bases. The TCR was taken from a woman in her thirties who had recovered from COVID-19. The sequencing input was peripheral blood. CDR3 protein: CASRGGGTDTQYF. The DNA for the CDR3 is TGTGCCAGTCGGGGGGGAGGGACAGATACGCAGTATTTT.